The present entry profiles one T cell receptor (beta chain) with its context. The sample comes from a study of blood T cell repertoires in COVID-19. About the research overall: COVID-19 samples, acute and convalescent, were from the United States, Italy and Spain. T cells, B-cell-depleted T cells, or PBMCs supplied cDNA or gDNA.

Germline V gives CDR1 LNHDA, CDR2 SQIVND (reference sequence). The ends lost 5 bases at V and 9 bases at J; junction bases unmatched: 5. The CDR3 contains 13 residues. Authors' analysis steps: For nucleated cells, counts were estimated from reference gene primer amplification. The assay was immunoSEQ multiplex PCR, and TCRdb's table has in-frame clones only and misses some. V, J and clone size are taken as reported in that table, and D and trimming were inferred from the DNA itself. There are about 70,000 clones in the sample; roughly 80% occur only once, and roughly 0.83% lies in the top ten. The TCR was taken from a woman between 65 and 79 years old with acute or convalescent COVID-19. The sequencing sample was made of peripheral blood. The rearrangement uses TRBV19 and TRBJ2-1; 9 nucleotides agree with TRBD2. CDR3 DNA sequence: TGTGCCAGTAGTCTTAGCGGGAGCACTGAGCAGTTCTTC. Amino acid sequence: CASSLSGSTEQFF.